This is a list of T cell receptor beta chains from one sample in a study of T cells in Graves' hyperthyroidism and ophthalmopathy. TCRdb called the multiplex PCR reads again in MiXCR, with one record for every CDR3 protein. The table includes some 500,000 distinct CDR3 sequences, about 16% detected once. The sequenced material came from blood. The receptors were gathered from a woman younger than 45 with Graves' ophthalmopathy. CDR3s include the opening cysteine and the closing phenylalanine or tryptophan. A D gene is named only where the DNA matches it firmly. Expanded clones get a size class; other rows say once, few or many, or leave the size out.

CDR3aa: CASRRDTQYF; CDR3nt: TGTGCCAGCAGGAGAGATACGCAGTATTTT; d_gene: NA; abundance: few; j_gene: TRBJ2-3; v_gene: TRBV28
CDR3aa: CASSLANQRIKTQYF; CDR3nt: TGTGCCAGCAGTTTAGCAAACCAGCGGATAAAGACCCAGTACTTC; d_gene: NA; abundance: NA; j_gene: TRBJ2-5; v_gene: TRBV12-3/TRBV12-4
CDR3aa: CSVQDISGTEAFF; CDR3nt: TGCAGCGTTCAAGACATTAGCGGCACTGAAGCTTTCTTT; d_gene: NA; abundance: NA; j_gene: TRBJ1-1; v_gene: TRBV29-1
CDR3aa: CASSPPQDVNTEAFF; CDR3nt: TGCGCCAGCAGCCCGCCACAGGACGTGAACACTGAAGCTTTCTTT; d_gene: NA; abundance: many; j_gene: TRBJ1-1; v_gene: TRBV5-1
CDR3aa: CASSPVGLAKSGELFF; CDR3nt: TGTGCCAGCAGCCCAGTTGGACTAGCGAAGTCCGGGGAGCTGTTTTTT; d_gene: TRBD2; abundance: many; j_gene: TRBJ2-2; v_gene: TRBV11-3
CDR3aa: CASSLPLYEQYF; CDR3nt: TGTGCCAGCAGCCTCCCACTCTACGAGCAGTACTTC; d_gene: NA; abundance: NA; j_gene: TRBJ2-7; v_gene: TRBV11-2
CDR3aa: CASSLAFSNEKLFF; CDR3nt: TGCGCCAGCAGCTTGGCGTTCTCTAATGAAAAACTGTTTTTT; d_gene: NA; abundance: many; j_gene: TRBJ1-4; v_gene: TRBV5-1
CDR3aa: CSARLREKVRHNEQFF; CDR3nt: TGCAGTGCTAGATTGCGGGAGAAGGTCAGGCACAATGAGCAGTTCTTC; d_gene: TRBD2; abundance: many; j_gene: TRBJ2-1; v_gene: TRBV20-1
CDR3aa: CASSQELGYSPLHF; CDR3nt: TGTGCCAGCAGCCAAGAGCTTGGGTATTCACCCCTCCACTTT; d_gene: NA; abundance: few; j_gene: TRBJ1-6; v_gene: TRBV4-2
CDR3aa: CASSPRSKEAYEQYF; CDR3nt: TGTGCCAGCAGCCCCCGGTCGAAGGAGGCCTACGAGCAGTACTTC; d_gene: NA; abundance: few; j_gene: TRBJ2-7; v_gene: TRBV25-1
CDR3aa: CASSYLGPGPYEQYF; CDR3nt: TGTGCCAGCAGTTACTTAGGACCTGGACCCTACGAGCAGTACTTC; d_gene: NA; abundance: NA; j_gene: TRBJ2-7; v_gene: TRBV6-5
CDR3aa: CASSQGTWVGLIYGYTF; CDR3nt: TGCGCCAGCAGCCAAGGGACGTGGGTCGGGCTGATCTATGGCTACACCTTC; d_gene: NA; abundance: few; j_gene: TRBJ1-2; v_gene: TRBV4-3
CDR3aa: CASSPAFSGYTGELFF; CDR3nt: TGTGCCAGCAGCCCCGCCTTTTCTGGCTACACCGGGGAGCTGTTTTTT; d_gene: NA; abundance: many; j_gene: TRBJ2-2; v_gene: TRBV11-1
CDR3aa: CASSHGYDEQYF; CDR3nt: TGTGCCAGCAGCCACGGGTACGACGAGCAGTACTTC; d_gene: NA; abundance: many; j_gene: TRBJ2-7; v_gene: TRBV3-1
CDR3aa: CASSLQGPISYEQYF; CDR3nt: TGTGCCAGCAGTTTACAGGGACCGATCTCCTACGAGCAGTACTTC; d_gene: NA; abundance: many; j_gene: TRBJ2-7; v_gene: TRBV28
CDR3aa: CASSPPVQDQETQYF; CDR3nt: TGTGCCAGCTCACCACCGGTACAGGACCAAGAGACCCAGTACTTC; d_gene: NA; abundance: many; j_gene: TRBJ2-5; v_gene: TRBV18
CDR3aa: CASSQEQGRNYEQYF; CDR3nt: TGCGCCAGCAGCCAAGAACAAGGCAGGAACTACGAGCAGTACTTC; d_gene: NA; abundance: NA; j_gene: TRBJ2-7; v_gene: TRBV4-1